The entry that follows covers one TCR beta chain sequence. Original data processing: How many nucleated cells were present was estimated from reference gene primer amplification. The repertoire was sequenced with immunoSEQ multiplex PCR; TCRdb's copy has only in-frame clones and lacks some. V, J and clone size derive from that table, while D and trimming were established from the DNA sequence. The top ten clones hold roughly 9.8% of a sample with some 29,000 clones, 80% to 90% of them seen once. These data come from a study of blood T cell repertoires in COVID-19. Across the study: COVID-19 samples from acute and convalescent phases originated in the United States, Italy and Spain.

The sequenced sample was peripheral blood. This clonotype originated in a human donor in a cohort sampled during active COVID-19.

The CDR3 sequence: CASSQGQGAHTGELFF. CDR3 nucleotide sequence: TGTGCCAGCAGCCAGGGACAGGGGGCACACACCGGGGAGCTGTTTTTT. The chain couples TRBV3-1 (or the pseudogene TRBV3-2) to TRBJ2-2, with 12 positions matching TRBD1. This CDR3 has 16 amino acids. Germline CDR1 reads LGHDT; CDR2 reads YNNKEL (reference sequence). Trimming removed 3 bases from V and 3 bases from J; junction bases left unmatched: 2.